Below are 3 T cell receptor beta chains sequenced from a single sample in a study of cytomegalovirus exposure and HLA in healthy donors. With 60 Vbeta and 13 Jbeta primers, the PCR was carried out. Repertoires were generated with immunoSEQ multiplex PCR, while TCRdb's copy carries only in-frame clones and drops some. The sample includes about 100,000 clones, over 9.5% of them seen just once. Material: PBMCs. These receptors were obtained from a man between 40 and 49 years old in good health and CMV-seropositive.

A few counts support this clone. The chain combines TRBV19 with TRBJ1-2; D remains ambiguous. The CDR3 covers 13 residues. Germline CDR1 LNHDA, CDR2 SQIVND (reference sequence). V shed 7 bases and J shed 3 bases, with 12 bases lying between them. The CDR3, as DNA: TGTGCCAGTACTGGGTGGGCAGACTATGGCTACACCTTC. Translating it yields CASTGWADYGYTF.

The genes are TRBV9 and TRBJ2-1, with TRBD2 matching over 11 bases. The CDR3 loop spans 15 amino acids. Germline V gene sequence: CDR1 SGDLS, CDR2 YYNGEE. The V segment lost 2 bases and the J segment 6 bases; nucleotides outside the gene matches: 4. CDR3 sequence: CASSVQLAGVNEQFF. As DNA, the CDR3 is TGTGCCAGCAGCGTCCAACTAGCGGGAGTCAATGAGCAGTTCTTC.

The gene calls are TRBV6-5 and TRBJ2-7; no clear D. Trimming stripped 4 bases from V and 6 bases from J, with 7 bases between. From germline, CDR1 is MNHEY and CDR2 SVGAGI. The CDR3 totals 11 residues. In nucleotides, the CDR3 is TGTGCCAGCAGTTCCAGGTCCGAGCAGTACTTC. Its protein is CASSSRSEQYF.